The 16 T cell receptor beta chains below were found in one sample sequenced in a study of blood T cell repertoires in COVID-19. The method was immunoSEQ multiplex PCR; TCRdb's version includes in-frame clones alone and lacks a portion of them. The table shows roughly 150,000 clones, with about 85% occurring only once. Sequencing was carried out using peripheral blood. Receptors originate from a woman aged 70-85 years with acute or convalescent COVID-19.

The V gene is TRBV7-3, the J gene TRBJ1-1, with D hard to call. The CDR3 contains 17 residues. Germline V CDR1 and CDR2: SGHTA, FQGTGA. Trimming shortened V by 5 bases and J by 0 bases, and 19 bases separated the two germline ends. The CDR3 DNA reads as TGTGCCAGCAGCCAAGCCGGGAGATTTTCCGTGAACACTGAAGCTTTCTTT. Amino acids: CASSQAGRFSVNTEAFF.

The count of this clone is one. J is TRBJ2-3 and V is TRBV5-6, with no clear D. Trimming shortened V by 5 bases and J by 0 bases, and 10 bases separated the two germline ends. This CDR3 has 14 amino acids. Germline assignment: CDR1 SGHDT and CDR2 YYEEEE. Written as DNA, the CDR3 is TGTGCCAGCAGACCCAGGTCAAGCACAGATACGCAGTATTTT. Translated, it gives CASRPRSSTDTQYF.

The chain combines TRBV21-1 with TRBJ1-2. TRBV21-1 is tagged as a pseudogene. This CDR3 has 18 amino acids. CDR3 residues: CASSNRPVRELANYGYTF. The CDR3 coding sequence is TGTGCCAGCAGCAACCGACCCGTTAGGGAACTAGCTAACTATGGCTACACCTTC.

The table lists this clone with a few counts. The rearrangement uses TRBV6-5 and TRBJ2-3, with 9 positions matching TRBD1. Germline lookup yields CDR1 MNHEY and CDR2 SVGAGI. V lost 8 bases to trimming and J lost 4 bases; unmatched junction nucleotides: 7. The CDR3 consists of 14 residues. CDR3 sequence (DNA): TGTGCCAGCGGACGACAGGGGGACTCAGATACGCAGTATTTT. This gives the protein CASGRQGDSDTQYF.

To note about this clone: This sample also contains other DNA sequences that code for the same CDR3. This chain links TRBV9 with TRBJ2-5; D possibly corresponds to TRBD2 (6 bases). There are 16 residues in the CDR3. Germline lookup yields CDR1 SGDLS and CDR2 YYNGEE. The V end was cut by 0 bases, the J end by 0 bases, with 12 bases between. This CDR3 reads CASSVGKGRYQETQYF. As DNA, the CDR3 is TGTGCCAGCAGCGTAGGTAAGGGGAGGTACCAAGAGACCCAGTACTTC. The variable domain in full, with the rest retrieved from reference TRBV9 and TRBJ2-5, is DSGVTQTPKHLITATGQRVTLRCSPRSGDLSVYWYQQSLDQGLQFLIQYYNGEERAKGNILERFSAQQFPDLHSELNLSSLELGDSALYFCASSVGKGRYQETQYFGPGTRLLVL.

This clone showed up just once. CDR3 bases: TGTGCCAGCAGCCCAGGACAGGGCACAGATACGCAGTATTTT. This sequence encodes CASSPGQGTDTQYF. V usage is TRBV7-9 and J usage is TRBJ2-3, with 7 nucleotides matching TRBD1. Trimming at V came to 5 bases and at J to 1 base, leaving 3 bases not matched to a gene. Per germline, CDR1 SEHNR and CDR2 FQNEAQ (reference sequence). The CDR3 is 14 amino acids.

The chain couples TRBV18 to TRBJ1-5; 9 positions match TRBD1. J lost 6 bases, V lost 5 bases, and 8 bases had no gene match. Germline V gives CDR1 KGHSH, CDR2 LQKENI. The CDR3 is 15 residues long. The CDR3 nucleotides are TGTGCCAGCTCAAAGGGACAGGGAGGCGTTCAGCCCCAGCATTTT. This translates into CASSKGQGGVQPQHF.

The chain carries TRBV7-2 and TRBJ1-4; TRBD1 agrees at 9 bases. CDR1 is SGHTA and CDR2 is FQGNSA in the germline V gene. V dropped 4 bases and J dropped 5; count of bases not matched to a gene: 8. The CDR3 has 16 amino acids. The CDR3 loop reads CASSSETGGGNEKLFF. Written as DNA, the CDR3 is TGTGCCAGCAGCTCAGAAACAGGGGGCGGGAATGAAAAACTGTTTTTT.

The V and J genes are TRBV5-6 and TRBJ1-3, with a possible D match to TRBD1 (6 bases). Germline CDR1 reads SGHDT; CDR2 reads YYEEEE. Trimming left V 0 bases short and J 2 bases short, with 12 bases between. CDR3 length equals 16 residues. In nucleotides, the CDR3 is TGTGCCAGCAGCTTGGTAGAGTGGGGGCCTGGAAACACCATATATTTT. It codes for CASSLVEWGPGNTIYF.

This chain links TRBV3-1 (or the pseudogene TRBV3-2) with TRBJ1-2, with a possible D match to TRBD1 (5 bases). From germline, CDR1 is LGHDT and CDR2 YNNKEL (reference sequence). The V end was cut by 0 bases, the J end by 8 bases, with 13 bases between. The CDR3 covers 14 residues. This CDR3 reads CASSQDIGAAGYTF. DNA for the CDR3: TGTGCCAGCAGCCAAGATATTGGGGCGGCCGGCTACACCTTC.

The V gene is TRBV6-1, the J gene TRBJ1-2; D gene ambiguous. Trimming shortened V by 2 bases and J by 5 bases, and 9 bases separated the two germline ends. This CDR3 has 13 residues. The germline V gene has CDR1 MNHNS and CDR2 SASEGT. The CDR3 protein is CASSEWAAYGYTF. DNA of the CDR3: TGTGCCAGCAGTGAATGGGCAGCTTATGGCTACACCTTC.

This rearrangement joins TRBV2 to TRBJ2-2; D uncertain. The CDR3 is 11 amino acids. The germline CDR1 and CDR2 sequences are SNHLY and FYNNEI. The V end was cut by 6 bases, the J end by 4 bases, with 3 bases between. The CDR3 coding sequence is TGTGCCAGCAGCTCCACCGGGGAGCTGTTTTTT. It yields the protein CASSSTGELFF. The variable domain in full, with the rest retrieved from reference TRBV2 and TRBJ2-2, is EPEVTQTPSHQVTQMGQEVILRCVPISNHLYFYWYRQILGQKVEFLVSFYNNEISEKSEIFDDQFSVERPDGSNFTLKIRSTKLEDSAMYFCASSSTGELFFGEGSRLTVL.

The chain joins TRBV29-1 to TRBJ1-1; no clear D. V was trimmed by 6 bases and J by 1 base, leaving 9 bases between them. CDR3 size: 12 residues. Germline V CDR1 and CDR2: SQVTM, ANQGSEA. In DNA form, the CDR3 reads TGCAGCGTGAATCGACAGAACACTGAAGCTTTCTTT. Its protein product is CSVNRQNTEAFF.

The genes are TRBV9 and TRBJ1-2; no reliable D call. CDR1 SGDLS and CDR2 YYNGEE come from the germline V gene. This CDR3 contains 14 residues. V gave up 3 bases and J gave up 8 bases, with 17 bases separating them. The CDR3 here is CASSAPNRAFGYTF. The CDR3 bases are TGTGCCAGCAGCGCGCCAAACAGAGCTTTCGGCTACACCTTC.

The chain is built from TRBV10-3 and TRBJ1-2; 7 bases agree with TRBD1. Germline V CDR1 and CDR2: ENHRY, SYGVKD. This CDR3 region has 14 residues. V trimming: 6 bases; J trimming: 2 bases; junction bases outside the gene matches: 6. Here the CDR3 reads CAISQPGQNYGYTF. CDR3 DNA sequence: TGTGCCATCAGCCAACCGGGACAGAACTATGGCTACACCTTC.

V and J are TRBV11-2 and TRBJ2-5, with 11 bases lining up with TRBD2. With 1 base clipped from V and 2 bases from J, the junction kept 9 bases outside the gene matches. CDR1 and CDR2 (germline): SGHAT, FQNNGV. The CDR3 is 18 amino acids. The CDR3 loop reads CASSLAALAGGSQETQYF. As DNA, the CDR3 is TGTGCCAGCAGCTTAGCCGCCTTAGCGGGGGGGAGTCAAGAGACCCAGTACTTC.